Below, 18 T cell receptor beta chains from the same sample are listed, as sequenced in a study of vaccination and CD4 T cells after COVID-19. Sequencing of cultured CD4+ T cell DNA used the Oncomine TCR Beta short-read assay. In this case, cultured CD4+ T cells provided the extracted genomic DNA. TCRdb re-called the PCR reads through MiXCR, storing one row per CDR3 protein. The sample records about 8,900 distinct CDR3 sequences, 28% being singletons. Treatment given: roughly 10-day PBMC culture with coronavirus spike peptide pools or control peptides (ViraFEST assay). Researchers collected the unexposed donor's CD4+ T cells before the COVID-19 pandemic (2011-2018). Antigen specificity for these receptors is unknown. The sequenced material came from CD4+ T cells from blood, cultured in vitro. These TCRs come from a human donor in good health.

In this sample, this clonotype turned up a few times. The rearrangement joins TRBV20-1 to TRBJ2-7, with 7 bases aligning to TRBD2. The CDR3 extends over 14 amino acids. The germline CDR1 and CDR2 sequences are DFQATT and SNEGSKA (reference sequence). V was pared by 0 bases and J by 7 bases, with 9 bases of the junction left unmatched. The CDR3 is CSARDPSGAGEQYF. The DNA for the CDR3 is TGCAGTGCTAGAGATCCCAGCGGGGCGGGGGAGCAGTACTTC.

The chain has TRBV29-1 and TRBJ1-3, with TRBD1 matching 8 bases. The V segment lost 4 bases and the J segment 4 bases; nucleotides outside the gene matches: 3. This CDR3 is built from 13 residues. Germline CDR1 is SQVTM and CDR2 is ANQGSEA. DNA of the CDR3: TGCAGCGTTGGACAGGGGAGGGGAAACACCATATATTTT. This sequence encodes CSVGQGRGNTIYF.

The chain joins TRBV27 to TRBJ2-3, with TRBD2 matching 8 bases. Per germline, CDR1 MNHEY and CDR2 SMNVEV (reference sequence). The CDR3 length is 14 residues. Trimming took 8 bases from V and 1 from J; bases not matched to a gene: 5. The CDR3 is CASSSGRGTDTQYF. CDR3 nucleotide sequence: TGTGCCAGCTCGAGCGGGAGAGGCACAGATACGCAGTATTTT.

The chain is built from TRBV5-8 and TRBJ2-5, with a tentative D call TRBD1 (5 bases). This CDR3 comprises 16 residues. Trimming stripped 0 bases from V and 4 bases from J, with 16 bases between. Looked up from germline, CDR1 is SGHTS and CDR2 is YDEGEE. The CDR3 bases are TGTGCCAGCAGCTTGGGACAGACCCCCAGGTTAGAGACCCAGTACTTC. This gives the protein CASSLGQTPRLETQYF.

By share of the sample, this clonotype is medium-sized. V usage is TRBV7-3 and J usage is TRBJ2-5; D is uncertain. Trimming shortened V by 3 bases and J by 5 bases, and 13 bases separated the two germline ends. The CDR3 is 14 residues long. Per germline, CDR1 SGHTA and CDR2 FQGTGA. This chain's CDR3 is CASSLTAQAETQYF. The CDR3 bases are TGTGCCAGCAGCTTGACTGCCCAGGCGGAGACCCAGTACTTC. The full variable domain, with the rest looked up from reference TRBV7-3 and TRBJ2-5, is GAGVSQTPSNKVTEKGKYVELRCDPISGHTALYWYRQSLGQGPEFLIYFQGTGAADDSGLPNDRFFAVRPEGSVSTLKIQRTERGDSAVYLCASSLTAQAETQYFGPGTRLLVL.

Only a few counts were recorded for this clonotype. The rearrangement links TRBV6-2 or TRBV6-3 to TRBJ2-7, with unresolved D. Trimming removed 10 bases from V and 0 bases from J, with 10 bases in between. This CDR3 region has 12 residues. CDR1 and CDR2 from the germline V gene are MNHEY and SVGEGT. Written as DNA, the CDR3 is TGTGCCACCAGCCCCACCTCCTACGAGCAGTACTTC. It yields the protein CATSPTSYEQYF.

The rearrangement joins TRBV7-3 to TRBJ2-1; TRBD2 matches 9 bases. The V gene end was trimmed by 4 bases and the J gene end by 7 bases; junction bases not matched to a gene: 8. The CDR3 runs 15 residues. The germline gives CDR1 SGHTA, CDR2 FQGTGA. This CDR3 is CASSSSRLAANEQFF. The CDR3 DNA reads TGTGCCAGCAGCTCCTCTCGACTAGCGGCTAATGAGCAGTTCTTC. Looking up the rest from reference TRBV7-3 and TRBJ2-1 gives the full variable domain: GAGVSQTPSNKVTEKGKYVELRCDPISGHTALYWYRQSLGQGPEFLIYFQGTGAADDSGLPNDRFFAVRPEGSVSTLKIQRTERGDSAVYLCASSSSRLAANEQFFGPGTRLTVL.

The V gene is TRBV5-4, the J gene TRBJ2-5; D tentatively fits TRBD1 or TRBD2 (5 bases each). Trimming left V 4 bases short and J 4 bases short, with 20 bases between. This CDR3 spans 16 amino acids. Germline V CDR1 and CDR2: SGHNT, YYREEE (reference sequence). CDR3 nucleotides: TGTGCCAGCAGCCCCCGCGAGAGGGCAGGGCGAGAGACCCAGTACTTC. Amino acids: CASSPRERAGRETQYF.

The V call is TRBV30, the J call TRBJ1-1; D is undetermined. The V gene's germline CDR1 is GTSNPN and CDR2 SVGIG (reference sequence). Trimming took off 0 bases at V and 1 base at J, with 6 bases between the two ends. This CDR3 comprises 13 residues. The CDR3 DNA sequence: TGTGCCTGGAGTGTCTGGGGGAACACTGAAGCTTTCTTT. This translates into CAWSVWGNTEAFF.

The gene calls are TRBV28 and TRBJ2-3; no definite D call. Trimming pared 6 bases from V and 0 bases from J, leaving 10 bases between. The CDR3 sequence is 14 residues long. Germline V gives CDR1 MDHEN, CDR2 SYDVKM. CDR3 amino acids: CASSEMDSTDTQYF. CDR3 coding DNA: TGTGCCAGCAGCGAAATGGACAGCACAGATACGCAGTATTTT.

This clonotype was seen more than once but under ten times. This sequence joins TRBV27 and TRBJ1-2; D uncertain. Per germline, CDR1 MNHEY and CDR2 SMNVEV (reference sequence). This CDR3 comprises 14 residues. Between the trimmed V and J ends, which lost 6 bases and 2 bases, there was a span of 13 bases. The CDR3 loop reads CASRGLGPNYGYTF. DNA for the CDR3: TGTGCCAGCAGGGGGTTAGGTCCCAACTATGGCTACACCTTC.

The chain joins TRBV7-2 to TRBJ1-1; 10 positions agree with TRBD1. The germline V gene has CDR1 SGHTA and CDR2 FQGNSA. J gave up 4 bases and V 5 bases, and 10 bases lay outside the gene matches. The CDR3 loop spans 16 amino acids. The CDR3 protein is CASSALRDRGFTEAFF. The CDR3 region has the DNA TGTGCCAGCAGCGCCCTGAGGGACAGGGGCTTCACTGAAGCTTTCTTT.

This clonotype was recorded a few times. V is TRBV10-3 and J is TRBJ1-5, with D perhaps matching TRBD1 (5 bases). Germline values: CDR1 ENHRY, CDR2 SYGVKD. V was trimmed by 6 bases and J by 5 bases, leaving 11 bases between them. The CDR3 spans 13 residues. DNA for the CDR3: TGTGCCATCAGAGACAGCGTTCATCAGCCCCAGCATTTT. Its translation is CAIRDSVHQPQHF.

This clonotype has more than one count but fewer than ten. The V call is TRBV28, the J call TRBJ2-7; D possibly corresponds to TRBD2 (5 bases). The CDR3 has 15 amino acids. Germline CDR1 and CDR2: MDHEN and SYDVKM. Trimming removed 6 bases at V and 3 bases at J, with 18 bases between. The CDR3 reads CASSVPSGEHYEQYF. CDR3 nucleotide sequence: TGTGCCAGCAGCGTACCCTCTGGGGAGCACTACGAGCAGTACTTC.

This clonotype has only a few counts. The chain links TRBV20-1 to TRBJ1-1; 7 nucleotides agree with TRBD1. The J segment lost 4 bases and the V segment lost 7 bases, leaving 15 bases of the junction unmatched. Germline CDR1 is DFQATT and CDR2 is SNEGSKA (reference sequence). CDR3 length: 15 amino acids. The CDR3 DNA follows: TGCAGTGGTACGGACAGGCGAAGTTTCCTCACTGAAGCTTTCTTT. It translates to CSGTDRRSFLTEAFF.

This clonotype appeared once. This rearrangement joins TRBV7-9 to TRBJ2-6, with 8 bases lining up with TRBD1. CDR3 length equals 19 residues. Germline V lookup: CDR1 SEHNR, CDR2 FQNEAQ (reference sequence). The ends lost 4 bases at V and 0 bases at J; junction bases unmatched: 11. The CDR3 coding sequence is TGTGCCAGCAGCTCCCGGGGACAGGCGTTCATCTCTGGGGCCAACGTCCTGACTTTC. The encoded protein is CASSSRGQAFISGANVLTF. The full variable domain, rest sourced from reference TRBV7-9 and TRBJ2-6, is DTGVSQNPRHKITKRGQNVTFRCDPISEHNRLYWYRQTLGQGPEFLTYFQNEAQLEKSRLLSDRFSAERPKGSFSTLEIQRTEQGDSAMYLCASSSRGQAFISGANVLTFGAGSRLTVL.

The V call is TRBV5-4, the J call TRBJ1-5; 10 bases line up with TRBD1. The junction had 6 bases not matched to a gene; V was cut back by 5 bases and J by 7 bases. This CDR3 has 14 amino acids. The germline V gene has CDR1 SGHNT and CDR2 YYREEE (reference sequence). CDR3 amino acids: CASSPGTGVQPQHF. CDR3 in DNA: TGTGCCAGCAGTCCTGGGACAGGGGTACAGCCCCAGCATTTT.

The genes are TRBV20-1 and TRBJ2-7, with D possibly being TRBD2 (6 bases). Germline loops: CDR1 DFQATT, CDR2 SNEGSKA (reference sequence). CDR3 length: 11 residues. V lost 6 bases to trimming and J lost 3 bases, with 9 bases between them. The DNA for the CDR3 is TGCAGTGCGCGGGAACTCTACGAGCAGTACTTC. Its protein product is CSARELYEQYF.